This T cell receptor (beta chain) was sequenced for a study of spatial heterogeneity in lung cancer. Overall study context: More than nine raw reads, on average, carried each unique TCR and UMI combination. General study findings and limits: Tumors with more nonsynonymous mutations had more expanded intratumoral alpha and beta TCRs. Estimated TCR-seq coverage of tumor T cells was only about 7% for alpha chains. For beta chains, the corresponding estimate was about 13%.

Specified time point: sample taken at primary tumor resection. There are a few counts of this clonotype. Its cognate antigen is unknown. Germline CDR1 is LGHNA and CDR2 is YNFKEQ. Trimming left V 0 bases short and J 0 bases short, with 9 bases between. There are 17 residues in the CDR3. TCRdb recomputed calls from the 5' RACE reads with MiXCR, one row per CDR3 protein. The profile shows under 5,500 distinct CDR3 sequences, about 12% of them singletons. The sequence was collected from a male donor with early-stage non-small cell lung cancer. The sequencing used lung tumor tissue, collected at surgery. V gene TRBV4-2 combines with J gene TRBJ2-6; D uncertain. The CDR3: CASSQDQQSSGANVLTF. The CDR3 region has the DNA TGTGCCAGCAGCCAAGATCAGCAGAGCTCTGGGGCCAACGTCCTGACTTTC.